This TCR beta chain originates from a study of T-cell memory formation after mild COVID-19. Study-level information: Largely donor-specific TCR clusters were found. Study conclusions and caveats: Among clones peaking at day 37 in the second wave, SARS-CoV-2 specificity remained unconfirmed.

Constant-segment primers were used for 5'RACE, and the resulting TCR alpha and TCR beta cDNA libraries carried sample barcodes and UMIs. TCRdb used MiXCR to reprocess the 5' RACE reads, holding one entry per CDR3 protein. The sample includes hundreds of thousands of distinct CDR3 sequences, about 15% of them seen just once. This clonotype was picked up many times. Antigen: not known. Trimming removed 7 bases at V and 2 bases at J, with 16 bases between. Germline CDR1 SQVTM, CDR2 ANQGSEA. The CDR3 contains 14 residues. Sequencing was done on a sample of PBMCs or a T cell subset sorted from them (not recorded which). This clonotype originated in a man aged 18 to 29 who had mild COVID-19 (a few samples of this study predate the infection). Cell type and time point are not known. The V gene is TRBV29-1, the J gene TRBJ2-3, with a possible D match to TRBD1 (6 bases). DNA of the CDR3: TGCAGCGCCAGGGACACGGCTGACACAGATACGCAGTATTTT. It encodes CSARDTADTDTQYF.